Listed below are T cell receptor beta chains from one sample, sequenced in a study of T cells in Graves' hyperthyroidism and ophthalmopathy. TCRdb redid the calling of the multiplex PCR reads with MiXCR, one entry per CDR3 protein. The sample carries hundreds of thousands of distinct CDR3 sequences, around 40% recorded once. The specimen was blood. Receptors were obtained from a woman aged 40 to 55 with Graves' hyperthyroidism. Both conserved end residues are part of each CDR3. D genes are given only for firm matches. Clone size is stated in some rows and not others, as once, few, many or a class when expanded.

V gene	D gene	clone size	J gene	CDR3 protein	CDR3 DNA
TRBV29-1	TRBD1	NA	TRBJ1-2	CSARDRNAYGYTF	TGCAGCGCCAGGGACAGAAATGCCTATGGCTACACCTTC
TRBV19	NA	NA	TRBJ1-6	CASNKGGGKNSPLHF	TGTGCCAGCAATAAAGGGGGGGGCAAGAATTCACCCCTCCACTTT
TRBV29-1	NA	few	TRBJ1-1	CSVETFGGGVIAEAFF	TGCAGCGTTGAGACTTTTGGGGGCGGGGTGATCGCTGAAGCTTTCTTT
TRBV10-3	TRBD1	NA	TRBJ1-2	CASRDRQGNYGYTF	TGTGCCAGCAGGGACCGACAGGGGAACTATGGCTACACCTTC
TRBV20-1	TRBD2	NA	TRBJ2-7	CSARGAGAYEQYF	TGCAGTGCTAGAGGGGCGGGGGCCTACGAGCAGTACTTC
TRBV25-1	TRBD1	NA	TRBJ1-5	CASAQGGNKPQHF	TGTGCCAGCGCTCAGGGGGGCAACAAGCCCCAGCATTTT
TRBV2	NA	NA	TRBJ1-4	CASSAGVGYEKLFF	TGTGCCAGCAGTGCCGGGGTAGGCTATGAAAAACTGTTTTTT
TRBV12-3/TRBV12-4	NA	NA	TRBJ2-5	CAISWGTQETQYF	TGTGCCATCAGCTGGGGGACCCAAGAGACCCAGTACTTC
TRBV19	NA	NA	TRBJ1-3	CASVGTWFGNTIYF	TGTGCCAGTGTCGGGACGTGGTTCGGAAACACCATATATTTT
TRBV12-3/TRBV12-4	NA	few	TRBJ1-5	CASSYYDRLNQPQHF	TGTGCCAGCAGTTATTATGACAGACTCAATCAGCCCCAGCATTTT
TRBV7-2	NA	many	TRBJ1-2	CASSQTERGAHYGYTF	TGTGCCAGCAGCCAGACGGAAAGAGGGGCCCACTATGGCTACACCTTC
TRBV6-5	NA	many	TRBJ1-2	CASSYGWGGYTF	TGTGCCAGCAGTTACGGATGGGGAGGCTACACCTTC
TRBV19	TRBD1	NA	TRBJ1-2	CASSATGKKRDYGYTF	TGTGCCAGTAGCGCGACAGGGAAAAAGCGGGACTATGGCTACACCTTC
TRBV10-3	TRBD1	many	TRBJ1-2	CAISELGGSDYGYTF	TGTGCCATCAGTGAGCTAGGGGGCAGTGACTATGGCTACACCTTC
TRBV7-2	NA	few	TRBJ2-2	CASSSLSGELFF	TGTGCCAGCAGCTCTTTGTCCGGGGAGCTGTTTTTT
TRBV5-1	TRBD2	NA	TRBJ2-2	CASKLAGGETGELFF	TGCGCCAGCAAACTAGCGGGAGGTGAAACCGGGGAGCTGTTTTTT
TRBV10-3	NA	NA	TRBJ1-3	CAISYSAVSGNTIYF	TGTGCCATCAGTTACTCTGCGGTCTCTGGAAACACCATATATTTT
TRBV15	NA	NA	TRBJ2-2	CATSPRSGAGELFF	TGTGCCACCAGCCCTAGGTCGGGCGCCGGGGAGCTGTTTTTT
TRBV7-9	TRBD1	NA	TRBJ1-4	CASSGDRGWEKLFF	TGTGCCAGCAGCGGGGACAGGGGTTGGGAAAAACTGTTTTTT
TRBV29-1	TRBD1	NA	TRBJ2-3	CSGETGTGITDTQYF	TGCAGCGGGGAAACCGGGACAGGGATCACAGATACGCAGTATTTT
TRBV29-1	NA	NA	TRBJ1-3	CSSPQGPGNTIYF	TGCAGTTCGCCACAGGGTCCTGGAAACACCATATATTTT
TRBV10-3	NA	NA	TRBJ1-5	CAISYGGDQPQHF	TGTGCCATCTCCTACGGGGGCGATCAGCCCCAGCATTTT
TRBV12-3/TRBV12-4	TRBD2	few	TRBJ2-7	CASSLWVAGGTYEQYF	TGTGCCAGCAGTTTATGGGTAGCGGGGGGAACCTACGAGCAGTACTTC
TRBV10-3	NA	NA	TRBJ2-2	CASRILSTNTGELFF	TGTGCCAGCAGGATACTATCGACGAACACCGGGGAGCTGTTTTTT
TRBV19	TRBD1	few	TRBJ1-6	CASTPGGSSPLHF	TGTGCCAGTACCCCAGGGGGTTCTTCACCCCTCCACTTT
TRBV7-9	NA	NA	TRBJ2-7	CASARGHEQYF	TGTGCCAGCGCCAGGGGCCACGAGCAGTACTTC
TRBV7-2	TRBD1	many	TRBJ2-5	CASSTETGGDLGETQYF	TGTGCCAGCAGCACTGAGACAGGGGGTGACTTAGGGGAGACCCAGTACTTC
TRBV7-9	NA	NA	TRBJ2-6	CASSGGLGSGANVLTF	TGTGCCAGCAGCGGAGGGCTCGGCTCTGGGGCCAACGTCCTGACTTTC
TRBV15	TRBD1	many	TRBJ2-6	CATSTGGNSGANVLTF	TGTGCCACCAGCACAGGGGGAAACTCTGGGGCCAACGTCCTGACTTTC